The 19 T cell receptor beta chains below were found in one sample sequenced in a study of early T cells in non-severe SARS-CoV-2 infection. TCRdb reprocessed the 5' RACE reads via MiXCR and lists one record per CDR3 protein. The table records about 59,000 distinct CDR3 sequences, less than 15% of them present only once. The sequencing here drew on whole blood, taken at baseline. The origin of the receptors is an adult who was a healthcare worker with PCR-confirmed SARS-CoV-2 infection or an uninfected control (not recorded which).

This clonotype has just a few counts. V is TRBV5-1 and J is TRBJ2-2; 11 bases are shared with TRBD2. This CDR3 is built from 17 residues. Losses at the gene ends were 6 bases for V and 5 bases for J; bases not matched to a gene: 12. Germline V CDR1 and CDR2: SGHRS, YFSETQ. The CDR3 spells CASTLELAGARTGELFF. The CDR3 nucleotides read TGCGCCAGCACTCTGGAACTAGCGGGGGCCCGGACCGGGGAGCTGTTTTTT.

The chain couples TRBV2 to TRBJ1-3; TRBD1 is a possible D gene (5 bases). Germline CDR1 SNHLY, CDR2 FYNNEI. This CDR3 region has 16 residues. V lost 2 bases and J lost 0, with 11 bases in between. DNA of the CDR3: TGTGCCAGCAGTGAATATGGGACTTTCTCTGGAAACACCATATATTTT. This codes for CASSEYGTFSGNTIYF.

This clonotype was observed many times. The chain is built from TRBV6-5 and TRBJ2-3; D is uncertain. Germline loops: CDR1 MNHEY, CDR2 SVGAGI. V lost 2 bases and J 4 bases, leaving 7 bases between the germline ends. CDR3 size: 13 residues. For the CDR3, the DNA is TGTGCCAGCAGTTACGTTGGATCAGATACGCAGTATTTT. Protein sequence: CASSYVGSDTQYF.

A note on this clonotype: This CDR3 is missing its conserved last phenylalanine or tryptophan, likely due to a read error. J is TRBJ1-4 and V is TRBV4-1; D uncertain. V gave up 4 bases and J gave up 0 bases, with 9 bases separating them. The CDR3 extends over 15 amino acids. Germline V gene sequence: CDR1 MGHRA, CDR2 YSYEKL. DNA of the CDR3: TGCGCCAGCAGCCCCCGACATGCAACTAATGAAAAACTGTTTTAT. It encodes CASSPRHATNEKLFY.

This clonotype was recorded a few times. The V call is TRBV7-2, the J call TRBJ2-1; 7 bases are shared with TRBD1. The CDR3 loop spans 16 amino acids. The germline V gene has CDR1 SGHTA and CDR2 FQGNSA. Losses at the gene ends were 4 bases for V and 0 bases for J; bases not matched to a gene: 6. CDR3 nucleotide sequence: TGTGCCAGCAGCTCTTCCGGGACAGACTCCTACAATGAGCAGTTCTTC. This codes for CASSSSGTDSYNEQFF.

The chain uses TRBV2 and TRBJ2-1; no firm D call. The CDR3 consists of 13 residues. Germline CDR1 SNHLY, CDR2 FYNNEI. V lost 4 bases and J lost 9, with 13 bases in between. This CDR3 reads CASSALHAGEQFF. DNA for the CDR3: TGTGCCAGCAGTGCGCTACACGCCGGTGAGCAGTTCTTC. The full variable domain, rest sourced from reference TRBV2 and TRBJ2-1, is EPEVTQTPSHQVTQMGQEVILRCVPISNHLYFYWYRQILGQKVEFLVSFYNNEISEKSEIFDDQFSVERPDGSNFTLKIRSTKLEDSAMYFCASSALHAGEQFFGPGTRLTVL.

This clonotype was seen a few times. This rearrangement joins TRBV7-2 to TRBJ2-3; 11 nucleotides agree with TRBD2. CDR3 size: 14 residues. Looked up from germline, CDR1 is SGHTA and CDR2 is FQGNSA. J gave up 7 bases and V 6 bases, and 6 bases lay outside the gene matches. The CDR3 is CASRVAGGRNTQYF. The DNA for the CDR3 is TGTGCCAGCAGAGTAGCGGGGGGGCGAAATACGCAGTATTTT. The entire variable domain, with the rest obtained from reference TRBV7-2 and TRBJ2-3, is as follows: GAGVSQSPSNKVTEKGKDVELRCDPISGHTALYWYRQSLGQGLEFLIYFQGNSAPDKSGLPSDRFSAERTGGSVSTLTIQRTQQEDSAVYLCASRVAGGRNTQYFGPGTRLTVL.

This clonotype came up many times. The genes are TRBV7-2 and TRBJ2-2; D unclear. Germline V gene sequence: CDR1 SGHTA, CDR2 FQGNSA. V was cut by 5 bases and J by 6 bases, with 7 bases left in between. The CDR3 spans 12 residues. This CDR3 reads CASSGWAGELFF. In DNA, the CDR3 is TGTGCCAGCAGCGGGTGGGCCGGGGAGCTGTTTTTT.

A few counts support this clonotype. V and J are TRBV4-2 and TRBJ1-1; tentative D call: TRBD1 (5 bases). There are 12 residues in the CDR3. Trimming removed 2 bases at V and 4 bases at J, with 5 bases between. Germline CDR1 LGHNA, CDR2 YNFKEQ. The CDR3 sequence is CASSQQGTEAFF. The CDR3 DNA reads as TGTGCCAGCAGCCAACAGGGCACTGAAGCTTTCTTT.

Points on this clonotype: This sequence may be a read error, since a much larger clone differs from it by one base. The chain carries TRBV10-3 and TRBJ2-7; 10 positions match TRBD1. Trimming cost V 7 bases and J 7 bases; bases outside gene matches: 4. Germline CDR1 ENHRY, CDR2 SYGVKD. There are 12 residues in the CDR3. CDR3 residues: CAIKGQGQEQYF. Here the CDR3 DNA reads TGTGCCATCAAGGGACAGGGGCAAGAGCAGTACTTC.

To note about this clonotype: It is unclear where the CDR3 begins or ends on the DNA, so no DNA is shown, and the CDR3 is as TCRdb lists it. The V call is TRBV29-1, the J call TRBJ2-2; TRBD2 reflects the table's D call only, with no check against the DNA. Germline V gene sequence: CDR1 SQVTM, CDR2 ANQGSEA. Inclusive of both ends, the CDR3 amounts to 12 amino acids. The CDR3 sequence is CSVLRAAGELFF.

This clonotype was recorded many times. This chain joins TRBV4-1 and TRBJ1-1; D gene ambiguous. The germline gives CDR1 MGHRA, CDR2 YSYEKL. The ends were cut back, 4 bases at V and 4 bases at J, with 13 bases in the middle. This CDR3 contains 14 residues. The CDR3 region is CASSLMNSGTEAFF. The CDR3, as DNA: TGCGCCAGCAGCCTAATGAATTCGGGCACTGAAGCTTTCTTT.

The sample holds a few counts of this clonotype. The rearrangement links TRBV3-1 to TRBJ2-5; D unresolved. The V gene lost 0 bases and the J gene lost 0 bases, with 2 bases spanning the gap. From germline, CDR1 is LGHDT and CDR2 YNNKEL (reference sequence). This CDR3 comprises 13 residues. Written as DNA, the CDR3 is TGTGCCAGCAGCCAAGACGACCAAGAGACCCAGTACTTC. It is translated as CASSQDDQETQYF.

This sequence joins TRBV6-2 or TRBV6-3 and TRBJ2-1, with TRBD2 identical over 10 bases. V lost 6 bases and J lost 3; bases outside the gene matches: 5. The germline CDR1 and CDR2 sequences are MNHEY and SVGEGT. This CDR3 has 15 residues. The CDR3 loop reads CASSSGLANYNEQFF. The CDR3 DNA sequence: TGTGCCAGCAGCTCGGGACTAGCGAACTACAATGAGCAGTTCTTC.

This clonotype was recorded a few times. The gene calls are TRBV20-1 and TRBJ2-7; 9 nucleotides agree with TRBD1. V dropped 6 bases and J dropped 2; count of bases not matched to a gene: 8. The CDR3 is made up of 14 amino acids. In germline, CDR1 is DFQATT, CDR2 SNEGSKA (reference sequence). The CDR3 DNA sequence: TGCAGTGCGGCCACCGACAGGGGGACCTACGAGCAGTACTTC. It specifies CSAATDRGTYEQYF.

In its sample, this clonotype was seen a few times. The chain recombines TRBV20-1 with TRBJ1-1; D not certain. From germline, CDR1 is DFQATT and CDR2 SNEGSKA (reference sequence). V was pared by 2 bases and J by 6 bases, with 10 bases between. The CDR3 length is 12 residues. The CDR3 sequence is CSARTQHPEAFF. DNA of the CDR3: TGCAGTGCTAGAACTCAGCACCCTGAAGCTTTCTTT.

The chain is built from TRBV10-1 and TRBJ1-6, with D unclear. The ends were cut back, 2 bases at V and 11 bases at J, with 10 bases in the middle. CDR1 and CDR2 from the germline V gene are WNHNN and SYGVQD (reference sequence). The CDR3 spans 13 residues. DNA of the CDR3: TGCGCCAGCAGTGAGGGATGGAATACACCCCTCCACTTT. It is translated as CASSEGWNTPLHF.

This chain connects TRBV7-9 to TRBJ1-1; D not certain. The germline CDR1 and CDR2 sequences are SEHNR and FQNEAQ (reference sequence). The CDR3 is 12 amino acids. Trimming left V 2 bases short and J 11 bases short, with 12 bases between. The CDR3 reads CASSLFPDRAFF. DNA for the CDR3: TGTGCCAGCAGCTTATTCCCGGATAGGGCTTTCTTT.

This sequence joins TRBV10-1 and TRBJ1-1, with D uncertain. This CDR3 has 12 amino acids. Trimming cost V 4 bases and J 4 bases, with 7 bases left between them. Germline V gene data show CDR1 as WNHNN and CDR2 as SYGVQD (reference sequence). The CDR3 sequence is CASSVSGTEAFF. CDR3 DNA sequence: TGCGCCAGCAGTGTGTCCGGCACTGAAGCTTTCTTT.